This TCR beta chain is drawn from a study of PD-1 blockade in classical Hodgkin lymphoma. Germline lookup yields CDR1 LGHNA and CDR2 YNFKEQ. The CDR3 contains 15 residues. V dropped 1 base and J dropped 7; count of bases not matched to a gene: 5. Relapse after autologous stem cell transplantation occurred in every patient, and brentuximab vedotin exposure varied. CD4+ T cells were purified from thawed PBMCs by magnetic negative selection. Assay used: immunoSEQ multiplex PCR; TCRdb lists only in-frame clones, some missing. The sample shows roughly 4,200 clones, 60% to 85% of them seen only once. Overall study results and limits: Complete responders had baseline diversity similar to newly diagnosed patients.

As for this clone: What it binds is unknown.

V and J are TRBV4-2 and TRBJ2-2; 8 bases fit TRBD2. The sequence was obtained from a human donor with classical Hodgkin lymphoma. The sequencing here drew on CD4+ T cells from blood, taken at baseline. This chain's CDR3 is CASSQVAGGVGELFF. The CDR3 bases are TGTGCCAGCAGCCAAGTTGCGGGGGGAGTCGGGGAGCTGTTTTTT.